This TCR beta chain was sequenced during a study of cytomegalovirus exposure and HLA in healthy donors. Study-wide context: The early release's HLA-typed donors yielded approximately 82 million unique TCRs. Study observations and caveats: For most TCR beta V segments, an earlier analysis put the productive rate at about 87% or about 30% of the time.

As concerns this clone: Its matching antigen is unknown.

At the time of sampling, donors were nominally healthy, though unrecorded immune exposures were likely. V shed 2 bases and J shed 5 bases, with 16 bases lying between them. The CDR3 covers 16 residues. Germline V lookup: CDR1 SGDLS, CDR2 YYNGEE. Vbeta (60) and Jbeta (13) primers were used in the PCR. The table came from immunoSEQ multiplex PCR; TCRdb's copy has only in-frame clones and leaves some out. The sample yields 200,000 or so clones, 65% to 85% seen once. The sample comprised PBMCs. The receptor's source is a boy aged 2 to 10 in good health and CMV-seronegative. The rearrangement links TRBV9 to TRBJ2-2, with a tentative D call TRBD2 (6 bases). CDR3 region: CASSVGERGFTGELFF. CDR3 bases: TGTGCCAGCAGCGTCGGGGAACGGGGGTTTACCGGGGAGCTGTTTTTT.